This T cell receptor (beta chain) was observed in a study of OX40 agonist ivuxolimab in advanced cancers. Clones were sequenced by immunoSEQ multiplex PCR, and TCRdb holds only the in-frame ones, with some missing. The table has about 29,000 clones, approximately 91% seen once. CDR1 is ENHRY, CDR2 SYGVKD, per germline. Trimming shortened V by 10 bases and J by 0 bases, and 19 bases separated the two germline ends. The CDR3 consists of 15 residues. This clone was detected only once. The TCR originated in an adult with an advanced solid tumor such as melanoma, head and neck, liver or kidney cancer. V usage is TRBV10-3 and J usage is TRBJ2-7; possibly TRBD1 or TRBD2 for D (5 bases each). The sequencing used CD4+ or CD8+ T cells sorted from blood, collected in a trial of the OX40 agonist ivuxolimab. The DNA of the CDR3 is TGTGCCACCCTAGCAGGGTCGGAGAGCTCCTACGAGCAGTACTTC. Its translation: CATLAGSESSYEQYF.